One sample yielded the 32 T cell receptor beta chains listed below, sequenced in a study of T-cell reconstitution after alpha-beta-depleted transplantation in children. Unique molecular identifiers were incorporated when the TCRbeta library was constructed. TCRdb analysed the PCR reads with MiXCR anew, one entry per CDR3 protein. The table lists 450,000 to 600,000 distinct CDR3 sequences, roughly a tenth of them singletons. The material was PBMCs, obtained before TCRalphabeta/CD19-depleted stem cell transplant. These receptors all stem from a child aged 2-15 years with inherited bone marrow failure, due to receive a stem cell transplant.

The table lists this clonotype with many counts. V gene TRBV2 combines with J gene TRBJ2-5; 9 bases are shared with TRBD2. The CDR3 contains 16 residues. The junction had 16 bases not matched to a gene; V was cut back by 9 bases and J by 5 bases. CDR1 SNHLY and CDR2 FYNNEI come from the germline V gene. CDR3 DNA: TGTGCCAGTCTTAGAACTGGACTAGCGATAATGGAGACCCAGTACTTC. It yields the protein CASLRTGLAIMETQYF.

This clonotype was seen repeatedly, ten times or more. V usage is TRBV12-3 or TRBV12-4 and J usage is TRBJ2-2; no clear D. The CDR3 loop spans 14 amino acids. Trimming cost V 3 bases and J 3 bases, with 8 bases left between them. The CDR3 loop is CASSLEAHTGELFF. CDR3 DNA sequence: TGTGCCAGCAGTTTGGAAGCGCACACCGGGGAGCTGTTTTTT.

The CDR3 nucleotides read TGCGCCAGCAGGGACGATACCTACGAGCAGTACTTC. Translating it yields CASRDDTYEQYF. The rearrangement joins TRBV5-1 to TRBJ2-7; D not resolved. V lost 5 bases, J lost 2 bases, and 8 bases lay in between. Germline assignment: CDR1 SGHRS and CDR2 YFSETQ. This CDR3 has 12 amino acids.

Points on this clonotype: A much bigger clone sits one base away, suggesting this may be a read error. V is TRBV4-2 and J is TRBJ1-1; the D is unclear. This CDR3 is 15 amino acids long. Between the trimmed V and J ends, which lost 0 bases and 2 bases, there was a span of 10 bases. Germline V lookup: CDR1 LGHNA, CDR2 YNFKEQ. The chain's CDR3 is CASSQEKDPNTEAFF. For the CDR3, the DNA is TGTGCCAGCAGCCAAGAAAAGGACCCTAACACTGAAGCTTTCTTT.

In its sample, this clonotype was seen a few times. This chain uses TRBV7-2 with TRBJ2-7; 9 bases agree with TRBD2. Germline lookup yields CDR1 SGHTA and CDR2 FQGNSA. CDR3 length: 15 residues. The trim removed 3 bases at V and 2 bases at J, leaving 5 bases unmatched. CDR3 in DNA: TGTGCCAGCAGCTTCCTAGCGGGGAGCCCCTACGAGCAGTACTTC. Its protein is CASSFLAGSPYEQYF.

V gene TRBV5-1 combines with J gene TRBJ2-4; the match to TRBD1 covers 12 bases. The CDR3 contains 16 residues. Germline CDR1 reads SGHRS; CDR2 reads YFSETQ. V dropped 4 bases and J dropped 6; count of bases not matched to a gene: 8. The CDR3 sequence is CASSARDRGPGNIQYF. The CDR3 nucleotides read TGCGCCAGCAGCGCCCGGGACAGGGGGCCGGGAAACATTCAGTACTTC.

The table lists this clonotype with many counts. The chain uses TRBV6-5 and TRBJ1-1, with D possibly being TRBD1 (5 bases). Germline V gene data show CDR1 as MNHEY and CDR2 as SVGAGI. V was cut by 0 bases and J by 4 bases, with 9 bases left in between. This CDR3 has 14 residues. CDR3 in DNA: TGTGCCAGCAGTTACTCTTCCGGGGGCACTGAAGCTTTCTTT. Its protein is CASSYSSGGTEAFF.

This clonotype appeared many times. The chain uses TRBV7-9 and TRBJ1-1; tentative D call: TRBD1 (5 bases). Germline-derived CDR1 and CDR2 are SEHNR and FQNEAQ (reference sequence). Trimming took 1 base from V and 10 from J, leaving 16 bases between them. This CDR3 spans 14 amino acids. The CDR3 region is CASSLVGETVPAFF. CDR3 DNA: TGTGCCAGCAGCTTAGTAGGGGAGACAGTACCAGCTTTCTTT.

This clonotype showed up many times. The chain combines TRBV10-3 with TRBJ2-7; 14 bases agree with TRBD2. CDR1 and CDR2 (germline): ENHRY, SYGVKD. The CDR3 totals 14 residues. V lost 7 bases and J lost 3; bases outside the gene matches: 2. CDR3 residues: CAITGTSGSYEQYF. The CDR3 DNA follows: TGTGCCATCACCGGGACTAGCGGGAGCTACGAGCAGTACTTC.

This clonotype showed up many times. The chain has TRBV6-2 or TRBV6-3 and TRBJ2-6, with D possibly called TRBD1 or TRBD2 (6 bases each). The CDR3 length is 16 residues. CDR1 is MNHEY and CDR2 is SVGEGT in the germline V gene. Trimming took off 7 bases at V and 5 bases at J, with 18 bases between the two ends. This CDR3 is CASTLLWGARANVLTF. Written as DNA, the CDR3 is TGTGCCAGCACCCTCCTGTGGGGGGCAAGGGCCAACGTCCTGACTTTC.

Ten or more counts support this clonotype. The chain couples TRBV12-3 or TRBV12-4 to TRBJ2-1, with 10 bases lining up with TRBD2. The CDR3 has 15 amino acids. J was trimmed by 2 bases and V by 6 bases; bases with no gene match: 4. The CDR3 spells CASSRLAGAYNEQFF. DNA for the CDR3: TGTGCCAGCAGCCGGCTAGCGGGAGCCTACAATGAGCAGTTCTTC.

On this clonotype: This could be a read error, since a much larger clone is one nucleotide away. The CDR3 DNA follows: TGTGCCAGCAGCTTAAACCCGGGAGCGGGAGAGACCCAGCACTTC. It is translated as CASSLNPGAGETQHF. This sequence joins TRBV7-7 and TRBJ2-5; 8 nucleotides agree with TRBD2. Per germline, CDR1 SSHAT and CDR2 FNYEAQ (reference sequence). The CDR3 totals 15 residues. The variable domain in full, completed from reference TRBV7-7 and TRBJ2-5, reads GAGVSQSPRYKVTKRGQDVTLRCDPISSHATLYWYQQALGQGPEFLTYFNYEAQPDKSGLPSDRFSAERPEGSISTLTIQRTEQRDSAMYRCASSLNPGAGETQHFGPGTRLLVL.

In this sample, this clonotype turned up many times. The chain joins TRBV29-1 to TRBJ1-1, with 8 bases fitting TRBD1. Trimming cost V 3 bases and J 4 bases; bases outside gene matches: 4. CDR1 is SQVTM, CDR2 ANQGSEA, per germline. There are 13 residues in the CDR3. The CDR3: CSVDRGRGTEAFF. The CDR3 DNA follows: TGCAGCGTTGACAGGGGGCGAGGCACTGAAGCTTTCTTT.

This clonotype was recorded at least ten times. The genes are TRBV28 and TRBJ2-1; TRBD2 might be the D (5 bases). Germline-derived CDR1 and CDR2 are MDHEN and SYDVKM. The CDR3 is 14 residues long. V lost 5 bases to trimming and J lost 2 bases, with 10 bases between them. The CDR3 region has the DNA TGTGCCAGCAGTCTAGCCACTGCCTACAATGAGCAGTTCTTC. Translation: CASSLATAYNEQFF.

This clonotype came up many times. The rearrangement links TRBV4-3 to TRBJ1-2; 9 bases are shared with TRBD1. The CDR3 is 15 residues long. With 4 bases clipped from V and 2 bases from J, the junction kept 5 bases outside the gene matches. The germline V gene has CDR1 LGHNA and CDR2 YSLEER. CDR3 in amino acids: CASSPEQGANYGYTF. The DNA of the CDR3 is TGCGCCAGCAGCCCGGAACAGGGGGCAAACTATGGCTACACCTTC.

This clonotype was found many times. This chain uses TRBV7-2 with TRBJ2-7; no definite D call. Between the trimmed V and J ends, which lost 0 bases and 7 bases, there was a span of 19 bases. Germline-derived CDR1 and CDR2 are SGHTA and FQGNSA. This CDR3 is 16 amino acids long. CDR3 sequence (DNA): TGTGCCAGCAGCTTAGCGCGGAGCGTGGCTACCCGGGAGCAGTACTTC. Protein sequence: CASSLARSVATREQYF.

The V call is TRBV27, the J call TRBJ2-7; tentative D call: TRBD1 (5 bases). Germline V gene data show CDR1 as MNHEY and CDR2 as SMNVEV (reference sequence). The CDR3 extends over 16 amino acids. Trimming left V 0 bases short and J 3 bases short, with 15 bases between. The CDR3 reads CASSLSWAKGYYEQYF. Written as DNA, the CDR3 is TGTGCCAGCAGTTTATCGTGGGCCAAGGGGTACTACGAGCAGTACTTC.

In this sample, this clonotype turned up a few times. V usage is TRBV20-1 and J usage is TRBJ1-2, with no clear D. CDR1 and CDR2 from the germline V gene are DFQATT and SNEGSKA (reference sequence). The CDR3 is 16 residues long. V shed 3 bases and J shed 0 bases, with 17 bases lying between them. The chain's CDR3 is CSASLNSARANYGYTF. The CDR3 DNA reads TGCAGTGCTAGTCTGAACTCGGCCAGAGCTAACTATGGCTACACCTTC.

This chain's CDR3 is CASSYARGEYEQYF. The CDR3 DNA follows: TGTGCCAGCAGTTACGCCAGGGGGGAGTACGAGCAGTACTTC. The rearrangement links TRBV6-5 to TRBJ2-7; weak D call: TRBD1 (7 bases). CDR3 length: 14 amino acids. Germline CDR1 is MNHEY and CDR2 is SVGAGI. The V gene lost 2 bases and the J gene lost 4 bases, with 12 bases spanning the gap.

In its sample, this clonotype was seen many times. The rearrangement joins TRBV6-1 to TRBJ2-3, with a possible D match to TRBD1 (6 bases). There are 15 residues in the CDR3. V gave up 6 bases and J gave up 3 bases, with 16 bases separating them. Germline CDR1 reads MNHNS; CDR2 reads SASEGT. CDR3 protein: CASRPGVSGTDTQYF. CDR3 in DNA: TGTGCCAGCAGACCAGGGGTTTCCGGTACAGATACGCAGTATTTT.

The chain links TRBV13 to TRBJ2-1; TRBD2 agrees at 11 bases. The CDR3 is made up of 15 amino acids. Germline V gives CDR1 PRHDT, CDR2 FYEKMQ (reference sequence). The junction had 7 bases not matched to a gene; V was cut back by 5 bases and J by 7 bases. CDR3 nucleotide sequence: TGTGCCAGCAGCACACTGGGACTAGCGGAGAATGAGCAGTTCTTC. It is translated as CASSTLGLAENEQFF.

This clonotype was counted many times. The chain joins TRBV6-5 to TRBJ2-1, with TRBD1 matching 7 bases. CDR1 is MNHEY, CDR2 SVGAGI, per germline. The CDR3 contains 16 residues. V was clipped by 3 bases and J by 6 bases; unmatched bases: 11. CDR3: CASSYRGQLGPNEQFF. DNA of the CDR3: TGTGCCAGCAGTTATCGGGGACAGCTCGGCCCCAATGAGCAGTTCTTC.

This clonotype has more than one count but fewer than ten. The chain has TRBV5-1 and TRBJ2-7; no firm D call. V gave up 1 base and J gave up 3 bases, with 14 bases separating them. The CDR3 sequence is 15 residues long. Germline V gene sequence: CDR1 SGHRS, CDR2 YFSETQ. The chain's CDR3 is CASSLKDFAIYEQYF. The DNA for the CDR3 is TGCGCCAGCAGCTTGAAGGATTTTGCGATCTACGAGCAGTACTTC.

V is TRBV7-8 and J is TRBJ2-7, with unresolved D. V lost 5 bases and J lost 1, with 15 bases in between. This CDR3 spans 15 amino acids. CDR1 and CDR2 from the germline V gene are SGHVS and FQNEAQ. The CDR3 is CASSREARLSYEQYF. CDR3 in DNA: TGTGCCAGCAGCAGAGAAGCACGGTTATCCTACGAGCAGTACTTC.

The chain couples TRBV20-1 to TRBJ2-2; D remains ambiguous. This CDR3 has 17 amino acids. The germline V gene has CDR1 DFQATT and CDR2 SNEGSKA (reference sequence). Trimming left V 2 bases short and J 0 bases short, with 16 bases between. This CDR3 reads CSARPTLLNPNTGELFF. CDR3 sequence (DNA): TGCAGTGCTAGACCGACACTACTCAACCCGAACACCGGGGAGCTGTTTTTT.

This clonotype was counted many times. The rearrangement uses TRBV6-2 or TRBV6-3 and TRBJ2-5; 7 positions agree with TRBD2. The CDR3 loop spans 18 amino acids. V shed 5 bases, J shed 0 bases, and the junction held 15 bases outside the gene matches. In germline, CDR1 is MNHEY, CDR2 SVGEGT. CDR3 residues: CASSPPPGRGRDQETQYF. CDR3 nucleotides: TGTGCCAGCAGTCCTCCCCCCGGTCGAGGGAGGGACCAAGAGACCCAGTACTTC.

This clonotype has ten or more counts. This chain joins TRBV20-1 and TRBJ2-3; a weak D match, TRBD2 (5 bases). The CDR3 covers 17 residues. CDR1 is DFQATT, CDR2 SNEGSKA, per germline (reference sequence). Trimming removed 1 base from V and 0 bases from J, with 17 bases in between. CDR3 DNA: TGCAGTGCTAGAGCGGGGAATTATCCTCCTAGCACAGATACGCAGTATTTT. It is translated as CSARAGNYPPSTDTQYF.

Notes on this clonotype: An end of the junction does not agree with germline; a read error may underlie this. The CDR3 region is CANSFSSGINTGELFF. In nucleotides, the CDR3 is TGTGCCAACAGCTTTTCTAGCGGGATCAACACCGGGGAGCTGTTTTTT. J is TRBJ2-2 and V is TRBV7-8, with TRBD2 matching 9 bases. The CDR3 is made up of 16 amino acids. CDR1 SGHVS and CDR2 FQNEAQ come from the germline V gene.

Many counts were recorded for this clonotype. The CDR3 sequence: CAISDLGRETQYF. The CDR3 bases are TGTGCCATCAGTGATCTGGGGCGGGAGACCCAGTACTTC. The chain has TRBV10-3 and TRBJ2-5, with D possibly TRBD1 on 5 matching bases. V was clipped by 3 bases and J by 5 bases, with 10 bases between them. Per the germline V gene, CDR1 is ENHRY and CDR2 is SYGVKD. The CDR3 covers 13 residues.

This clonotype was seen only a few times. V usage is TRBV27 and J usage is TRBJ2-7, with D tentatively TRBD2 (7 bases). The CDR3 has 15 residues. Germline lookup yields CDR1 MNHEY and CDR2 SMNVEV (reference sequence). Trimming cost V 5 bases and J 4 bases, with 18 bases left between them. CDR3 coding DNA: TGTGCCAGCAGTGAACGGGGGGCCGTATCTTACGAGCAGTACTTC. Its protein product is CASSERGAVSYEQYF.

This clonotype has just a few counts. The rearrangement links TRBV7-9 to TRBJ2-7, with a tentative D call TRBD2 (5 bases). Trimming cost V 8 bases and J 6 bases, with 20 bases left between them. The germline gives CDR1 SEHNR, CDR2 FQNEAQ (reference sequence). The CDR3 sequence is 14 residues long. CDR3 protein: CASQRDIDAVEQYF. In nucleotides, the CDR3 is TGTGCCAGCCAGAGGGATATAGATGCGGTCGAGCAGTACTTC.

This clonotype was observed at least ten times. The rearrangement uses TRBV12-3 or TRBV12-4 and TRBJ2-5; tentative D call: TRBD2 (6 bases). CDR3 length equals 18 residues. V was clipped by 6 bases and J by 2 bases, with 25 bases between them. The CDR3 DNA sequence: TGTGCCAGCAGCGAACGACCGGTAGGGAGGCGGAATCAAGAGACCCAGTACTTC. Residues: CASSERPVGRRNQETQYF.